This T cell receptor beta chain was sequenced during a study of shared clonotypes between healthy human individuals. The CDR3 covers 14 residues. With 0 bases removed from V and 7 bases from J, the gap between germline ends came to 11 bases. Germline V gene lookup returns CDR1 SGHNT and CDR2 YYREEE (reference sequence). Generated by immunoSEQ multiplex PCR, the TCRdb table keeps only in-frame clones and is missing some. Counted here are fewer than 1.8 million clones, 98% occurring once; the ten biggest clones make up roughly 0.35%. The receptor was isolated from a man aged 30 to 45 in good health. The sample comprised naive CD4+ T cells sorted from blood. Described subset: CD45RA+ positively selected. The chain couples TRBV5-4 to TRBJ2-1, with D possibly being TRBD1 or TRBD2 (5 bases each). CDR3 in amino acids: CASSLGRGPNEQFF. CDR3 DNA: TGTGCCAGCAGCTTGGGTAGGGGACCTAATGAGCAGTTCTTC.